Detailed here is one T cell receptor beta chain. What it binds is unknown. These data originate in a study of T cells in Graves' hyperthyroidism and ophthalmopathy. The study's findings and limits: Most thyroid clonotypes that were expanded above 0.001 also turned up in blood.

The CDR3 sequence is 16 residues long. Trimming stripped 7 bases from V and 2 bases from J, with 18 bases between. Germline V gives CDR1 SGDLS, CDR2 YYNGEE. Amplification of TCR beta CDR3 regions used RNA as the template. HTBI primers were used for first-round RT-PCR of the TCR CDR3. TCRdb independently ran MiXCR on the multiplex PCR reads; one entry per CDR3 protein. The table lists about 640,000 distinct CDR3 sequences, less than 25% of them singletons. Input material: blood. This sequence joins TRBV9 and TRBJ2-2, with D perhaps matching TRBD1 (5 bases). The TCR was taken from a man between 25 and 39 years old with Graves' ophthalmopathy. The CDR3 DNA reads TGTGCCAGCTCACAGATTTGGGGCGTTAACACCGGGGAGCTGTTTTTT. Encoded protein: CASSQIWGVNTGELFF.